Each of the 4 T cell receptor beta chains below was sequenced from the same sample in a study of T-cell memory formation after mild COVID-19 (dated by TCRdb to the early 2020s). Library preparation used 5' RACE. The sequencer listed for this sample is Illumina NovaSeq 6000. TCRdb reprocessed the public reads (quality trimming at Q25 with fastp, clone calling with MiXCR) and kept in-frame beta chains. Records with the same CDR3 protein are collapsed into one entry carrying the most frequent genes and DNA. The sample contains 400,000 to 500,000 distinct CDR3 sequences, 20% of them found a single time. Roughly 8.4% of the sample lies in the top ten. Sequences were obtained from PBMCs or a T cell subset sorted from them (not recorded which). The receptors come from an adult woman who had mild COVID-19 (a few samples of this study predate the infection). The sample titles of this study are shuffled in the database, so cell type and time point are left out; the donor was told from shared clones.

The CDR3 DNA reads TGCGCCAGCAGCCCCGGGACAGGGGGCGCGGAGCCCCAGCATTTT. It specifies CASSPGTGGAEPQHF. The chain has TRBV4-3 and TRBJ1-5; 12 bases map to TRBD1. The junction had 6 bases not matched to a gene; V was cut back by 4 bases and J by 8 bases. The CDR3 totals 15 residues. CDR1 and CDR2 from the germline V gene are LGHNA and YSLEER.

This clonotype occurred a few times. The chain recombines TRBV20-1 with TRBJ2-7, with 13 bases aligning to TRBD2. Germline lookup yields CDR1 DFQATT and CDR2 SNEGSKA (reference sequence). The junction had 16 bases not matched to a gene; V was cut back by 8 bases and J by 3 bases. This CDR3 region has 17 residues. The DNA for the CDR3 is TGCAGTTCCCGGACGGGACTAGCGGGGTCGGACGACTACGAGCAGTACTTC. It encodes CSSRTGLAGSDDYEQYF.

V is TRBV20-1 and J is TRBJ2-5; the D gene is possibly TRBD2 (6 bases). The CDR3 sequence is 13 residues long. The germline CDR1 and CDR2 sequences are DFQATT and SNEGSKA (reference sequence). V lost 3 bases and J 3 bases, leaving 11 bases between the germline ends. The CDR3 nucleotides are TGCAGTGCTAGCCGGACTACCAAAGAGACCCAGTACTTC. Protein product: CSASRTTKETQYF.

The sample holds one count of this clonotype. Written as DNA, the CDR3 is TGTGCCAGTAGTATGACCCCGGGAGTGGCAGATACGCAGTATTTT. This encodes CASSMTPGVADTQYF. This chain uses TRBV19 with TRBJ2-3, with TRBD2 as a possible D gene (6 bases). The CDR3 covers 15 residues. Trimming left V 3 bases short and J 4 bases short, with 14 bases between. From germline, CDR1 is LNHDA and CDR2 SQIVND (reference sequence).